Below, 15 T cell receptor beta chains from the same sample are listed, as sequenced in a study of T cell repertoires in aging, cancer and after chemotherapy. Amplification of TCR beta used genomic DNA extracted from peripheral blood. A mixed TRB-A/B primer pool amplified rearranged TRB by multiplex touch-down PCR. TCRdb analysed the multiplex PCR reads with MiXCR anew, one entry per CDR3 protein. In the table there are around 1,900 distinct CDR3 sequences, 20% to 30% of which are singletons. Sequencing was done on a sample of blood. Source of these receptors: a human donor with a solid tumor.

The chain uses TRBV12-5 and TRBJ2-7; the match to TRBD2 covers 8 bases. The ends lost 2 bases at V and 3 bases at J; junction bases unmatched: 6. CDR3 length equals 15 residues. Germline V CDR1 and CDR2: LGHNT, FRNRAP. The CDR3 sequence: CASGLPTGGGYEQYF. The CDR3 coding sequence is TGTGCTAGTGGTTTGCCCACGGGAGGGGGCTACGAGCAGTACTTC.

A note on this clonotype: This may stem from a read error, because a much larger clone lies one nucleotide away. V gene TRBV30 combines with J gene TRBJ2-4, with TRBD2 matching 7 bases. Germline CDR1 reads GTSNPN; CDR2 reads SVGIG (reference sequence). CDR3 length equals 15 residues. Unmatched junction bases numbered 12, after V lost 5 bases and J lost 5 bases. The chain's CDR3 is CAWARYSGFQNIQYF. Written as DNA, the CDR3 is TGTGCCTGGGCAAGATATAGCGGGTTCCAAAACATTCAGTACTTC.

In regard to this clonotype: A much larger clone differs by one base, so this may be a read error. The missing conserved phenylalanine or tryptophan at the end of this CDR3 makes a read error likely. V and J are TRBV7-2 and TRBJ2-1; D ambiguous. V lost 5 bases and J lost 4, with 6 bases in between. CDR1 SGHTA and CDR2 FQGNSA come from the germline V gene. The CDR3 extends over 12 amino acids. CDR3 amino acids: CASSLIYNEQFL. The CDR3 bases are TGTGCCAGCAGCCTAATTTACAATGAGCAGTTCCTC.

This clonotype is termed medium-sized. V usage is TRBV6-5 and J usage is TRBJ2-1, with D possibly being TRBD2 (6 bases). Germline-derived CDR1 and CDR2 are MNHEY and SVGAGI. Trimming removed 6 bases from V and 4 bases from J, with 16 bases in between. The CDR3 is 15 amino acids. Here the CDR3 DNA reads TGTGCCAGCAGGTCGTCTATAGCGGTTTACAATGAGCAGTTCTTC. Its protein product is CASRSSIAVYNEQFF.

This rearrangement joins TRBV10-2 to TRBJ2-1, with 12 bases that match TRBD2. The CDR3 has 17 amino acids. V was pared by 7 bases and J by 0 bases, with 7 bases of the junction left unmatched. Germline-derived CDR1 and CDR2 are WSHSY and SAAADI. CDR3: CASTPTSGGTSYNEQFF. The DNA for the CDR3 is TGCGCCAGCACCCCAACTAGCGGGGGGACCTCCTACAATGAGCAGTTCTTC.

This clonotype was detected a few times. The chain is built from TRBV5-1 and TRBJ1-3, with a weak D call TRBD1 (6 bases). The CDR3 spans 17 residues. With 4 bases removed from V and 0 bases from J, the gap between germline ends came to 17 bases. The germline CDR1 and CDR2 sequences are SGHRS and YFSETQ. The CDR3 loop reads CASSTHGGGTSGNTIYF. The CDR3 region has the DNA TGCGCCAGCAGCACCCATGGGGGGGGCACCTCTGGAAACACCATATATTTT.

This clonotype is medium-sized within its sample. The chain carries TRBV19 and TRBJ2-2, with D perhaps TRBD2 (6 bases). The CDR3 totals 13 residues. Germline CDR1 and CDR2: LNHDA and SQIVND (reference sequence). Trimming cost V 7 bases and J 7 bases, with 13 bases left between them. The CDR3 region is CASKGGTDGELFF. The CDR3 DNA reads TGTGCCAGTAAAGGCGGGACTGACGGGGAGCTGTTTTTT.

This chain uses TRBV6-2 or TRBV6-3 with TRBJ1-5, with TRBD1 as a possible D gene (6 bases). Looked up from germline, CDR1 is MNHEY and CDR2 is SVGEGT. V was trimmed by 2 bases and J by 6 bases, leaving 11 bases between them. The CDR3 sequence is 14 residues long. Here the CDR3 reads CASSYNRDPQPQHF. CDR3 coding DNA: TGTGCCAGCAGTTACAACAGGGACCCTCAGCCCCAGCATTTT.

This clonotype is medium-sized by share. This chain connects TRBV7-2 to TRBJ2-3, with 8 nucleotides matching TRBD1. This CDR3 is 15 amino acids long. Germline trimming cut 1 base from V and 3 bases from J; bases unmatched to any gene: 3. Per the germline V gene, CDR1 is SGHTA and CDR2 is FQGNSA. The CDR3 region is CASSLDRGRTDTQYF. The CDR3 DNA reads TGTGCCAGCAGCTTAGACAGGGGGAGAACAGATACGCAGTATTTT.

The V gene is TRBV12-3 or TRBV12-4, the J gene TRBJ2-7; 9 bases agree with TRBD1. The CDR3 runs to 13 residues. V lost 4 bases to trimming and J lost 6 bases; unmatched junction nucleotides: 4. CDR3 in DNA: TGTGCCAGCAGTTGGGACAGGGCCCTCGAGCAGTACTTC. Its translation: CASSWDRALEQYF.

This sequence joins TRBV7-2 and TRBJ1-3, with D tentatively TRBD1 (5 bases). The CDR3 contains 15 residues. CDR1 SGHTA and CDR2 FQGNSA come from the germline V gene. Deletions cut 5 bases from V and 0 bases from J, with 11 bases between. Here the CDR3 DNA reads TGTGCCAGCAGCATAACAGGAGACTCTGGAAACACCATATATTTT. It codes for CASSITGDSGNTIYF.

The V and J genes are TRBV10-2 and TRBJ2-1; 12 positions match TRBD2. This CDR3 contains 14 residues. Per the germline V gene, CDR1 is WSHSY and CDR2 is SAAADI. V lost 8 bases to trimming and J lost 8 bases; unmatched junction nucleotides: 7. CDR3 nucleotides: TGCGCCAGCGATCTAGCGGGAGGGTTTTATGAGCAGTTCTTC. This gives the protein CASDLAGGFYEQFF.

This clonotype is medium-sized by share. V and J are TRBV19 and TRBJ2-1; D might be TRBD1 or TRBD2, each matching 5 bases. The germline CDR1 and CDR2 sequences are LNHDA and SQIVND (reference sequence). This CDR3 region has 16 residues. The ends were cut back, 5 bases at V and 3 bases at J, with 17 bases in the middle. CDR3 sequence reads: CASSGPGTEHYNEQFF. In DNA, the CDR3 is TGTGCCAGTAGTGGACCGGGGACCGAACACTACAATGAGCAGTTCTTC.

The table lists this clonotype with a few counts. The CDR3 DNA follows: TGCAGTGCAGGGACCTTCGAAAAACTGTTTTTT. Protein sequence: CSAGTFEKLFF. V and J are TRBV20-1 and TRBJ1-4; D is possibly TRBD1 (5 bases). The length of the CDR3 is 11 residues. Looked up from germline, CDR1 is DFQATT and CDR2 is SNEGSKA (reference sequence). Deletions cut 6 bases from V and 8 bases from J, with 10 bases between.

This chain uses TRBV4-3 with TRBJ2-7; 8 nucleotides agree with TRBD2. Trimming took 0 bases from V and 2 from J; bases not matched to a gene: 0. Germline CDR1 and CDR2: LGHNA and YSLEER. The CDR3 spans 14 residues. CDR3 region: CASSQDSGAYEQYF. The CDR3 DNA follows: TGCGCCAGCAGCCAAGATAGCGGGGCCTACGAGCAGTACTTC.